This T cell receptor beta chain was recovered during a study of CD8 T cells in ankylosing spondylitis. CDR3 size: 14 residues. V was trimmed by 1 base and J by 0 bases, leaving 8 bases between them. The germline gives CDR1 SGHRS, CDR2 YFSETQ. TCRdb called the 5' RACE reads again in MiXCR, with one record for every CDR3 protein. Of nearly 350,000 distinct CDR3 sequences in the sample, roughly 14% are singletons; the top ten hold about 1%. The chain employs TRBV5-1 and TRBJ2-7; D may be TRBD1 (6 bases). The sample was blood, either unsorted or a sorted T cell fraction (not recorded which). The receptor comes from a male donor with ankylosing spondylitis or in good health (not recorded which). Written as DNA, the CDR3 is TGCGCCAGCAGCTTGACAGGGATCTCCTACGAGCAGTACTTC. Its translation is CASSLTGISYEQYF.